This is a list of T cell receptor beta chains from one sample in a study of CD8+ T cells in alopecia areata. Assay: immunoSEQ multiplex PCR; the TCRdb copy retains only in-frame clones and omits some. The sample includes fewer than 250,000 clones, around two fifths of them seen just once. Sample: CD4+ T cells sorted from blood, taken at approximately week 36, from a patient treated with tofacitinib. These receptors all come from a human donor with alopecia areata. The CDR3 runs from the conserved cysteine through the conserved F or W. The order of the fields is CDR3 length, D gene, V gene, J gene, clone size, CDR3 protein, CDR3 DNA. The D gene is left open where the match is weak. Rows may omit the clone size; those that give it use once, few, many or a size class.

11,-,TRBV10-3,TRBJ2-5,-,CAIRTQETQYF,TGTGCCATCAGAACCCAAGAGACCCAGTACTTC
16,TRBD2,TRBV7-2,TRBJ2-7,-,CASSHQRTSGRPEQYF,TGTGCCAGCAGCCATCAACGGACTAGCGGGAGACCCGAGCAGTACTTC
15,-,TRBV2,TRBJ2-2,-,CASSGDTIGTGELFF,TGTGCCAGCAGTGGGGACACGATAGGGACCGGGGAGCTGTTTTTT
15,TRBD1,TRBV30,TRBJ2-1,-,CAWDPGQVSYNEQFF,TGTGCCTGGGATCCGGGACAGGTGTCCTACAATGAGCAGTTCTTC
12,-,TRBV29-1,TRBJ2-5,-,CSVGQGTKTQYF,TGCAGCGTTGGGCAGGGAACAAAGACCCAGTACTTC
13,-,TRBV2,TRBJ2-6,-,CASKGNGANVLTF,TGTGCCAGCAAAGGTAATGGGGCCAACGTCCTGACTTTC
13,-,TRBV7-7,TRBJ1-3,few,CASSGGPGNTIYF,TGTGCCAGCAGCGGGGGACCTGGAAACACCATATATTTT
13,-,TRBV5-6,TRBJ2-1,few,CASSFRPYNEQFF,TGTGCCAGCAGCTTTCGGCCCTACAATGAGCAGTTCTTC
15,TRBD2,TRBV7-2,TRBJ2-7,-,CASSLGTSASYEQYF,TGTGCCAGCAGCCTAGGGACTAGCGCCTCCTACGAGCAGTACTTC
13,-,TRBV2,TRBJ2-5,few,CASSESGAGAQYF,TGTGCCAGCAGTGAATCTGGGGCCGGGGCCCAGTACTTC
11,-,TRBV20-1,TRBJ1-5,-,CSARVGQPQHF,TGCAGTGCTAGAGTGGGACAGCCCCAGCATTTT
16,TRBD1,TRBV7-9,TRBJ2-1,few,CASSSGQPGSYNEQFF,TGTGCCAGCAGCTCGGGACAGCCCGGGTCCTACAATGAGCAGTTCTTC
14,TRBD1,TRBV7-6,TRBJ1-2,-,CASSPGQEPYGYTF,TGTGCCAGCAGCCCCGGACAGGAGCCCTATGGCTACACCTTC
13,-,TRBV9,TRBJ1-6,-,CASTAGPKSPLHF,TGTGCCAGCACCGCGGGGCCTAAATCACCCCTCCACTTT
12,-,TRBV29-1,TRBJ2-5,few,CSATGGRETQYF,TGCAGCGCCACCGGGGGGCGGGAGACCCAGTACTTC
14,-,TRBV14,TRBJ1-1,many,CASSQPGGGRAAFF,TGTGCCAGCAGCCAACCTGGCGGGGGAAGGGCAGCTTTCTTT
16,TRBD2,TRBV11-2,TRBJ2-7,-,CASAWGGLATTYEQYF,TGTGCCAGCGCATGGGGGGGACTAGCGACAACCTACGAGCAGTACTTC
16,-,TRBV7-3,TRBJ2-3,few,CASSLAFGGSTDTQYF,TGTGCCAGCAGCTTAGCCTTTGGCGGGAGCACAGATACGCAGTATTTT
14,TRBD2,TRBV2,TRBJ2-3,-,CASRLAAEGDTQYF,TGTGCCAGCAGGCTAGCGGCAGAGGGAGATACGCAGTATTTT
11,-,TRBV29-1,TRBJ2-7,-,CSVEKAYEQYF,TGCAGCGTTGAGAAGGCCTACGAGCAGTACTTC
16,-,TRBV25-1,TRBJ2-3,-,CASSRGGTPGTDTQYF,TGTGCCAGCTCGCGGGGCGGGACACCGGGCACAGATACGCAGTATTTT
12,-,TRBV19,TRBJ2-7,few,CATIDIAYEQYF,TGTGCCACCATAGACATAGCCTACGAGCAGTACTTC
13,-,TRBV6-5,TRBJ2-7,-,CASSPTGHYEQYF,TGTGCCAGCAGCCCCACGGGACACTACGAGCAGTACTTC
14,-,TRBV2,TRBJ1-4,-,CAMRAGRINEKLFF,TGTGCCATGAGAGCGGGAAGAATAAATGAAAAACTGTTTTTT
16,TRBD1,TRBV30,TRBJ1-1,few,CAWRGTGQRYNTEAFF,TGTGCCTGGAGGGGAACGGGACAGCGGTATAACACTGAAGCTTTCTTT
12,-,TRBV28,TRBJ2-5,-,CASREPGRTQYF,TGTGCCAGCAGGGAGCCGGGAAGGACCCAGTACTTC
14,-,TRBV2,TRBJ2-3,few,CASRENRGTDTQYF,TGTGCCAGCAGGGAGAACAGGGGCACAGATACGCAGTATTTT
14,-,TRBV6-5,TRBJ2-5,-,CASSYSLSGETQYF,TGTGCCAGCAGTTACTCGCTATCTGGGGAGACCCAGTACTTC
14,-,TRBV10-3,TRBJ2-1,-,CAISESRRSNEQFF,TGTGCCATCAGTGAGTCCCGGAGATCCAATGAGCAGTTCTTC
15,-,TRBV5-4,TRBJ1-2,-,CASSLFARGGEGYTF,TGTGCCAGCAGCTTGTTTGCGAGGGGAGGGGAGGGCTACACCTTC
12,-,TRBV19,TRBJ1-2,few,CASRPGQTGYTF,TGTGCCAGTAGACCGGGACAAACTGGCTACACCTTC
12,-,TRBV6-6,TRBJ2-7,few,CASSYSDYEQYF,TGTGCCAGCAGTTACTCTGACTACGAGCAGTACTTC
16,TRBD1,TRBV25-1,TRBJ2-5,-,CASSKPPGQGEETQYF,TGTGCCAGCAGTAAGCCACCGGGACAGGGGGAAGAGACCCAGTACTTC
15,-,TRBV6-6,TRBJ1-4,few,CASSFSIPGDEKLFF,TGTGCCAGCAGTTTTTCAATCCCGGGAGATGAAAAACTGTTTTTT
14,TRBD2,TRBV29-1,TRBJ2-3,-,CSVVGLAGADTQYF,TGCAGCGTTGTAGGGCTAGCGGGTGCAGATACGCAGTATTTT
14,-,TRBV7-9,TRBJ1-2,few,CASSSWRQVHGYTF,TGTGCCAGCAGCTCGTGGCGACAGGTTCATGGCTACACCTTC
11,-,TRBV20-1,TRBJ1-2,few,CSARAGQGYTF,TGCAGTGCTAGGGCAGGGCAGGGCTACACCTTC
14,-,TRBV30,TRBJ2-4,-,CAWSISAAKNIQYF,TGTGCCTGGAGTATCAGCGCGGCCAAAAACATTCAGTACTTC
14,-,TRBV15,TRBJ2-5,-,CATSTGGLGETQYF,TGTGCCACCAGCACCGGGGGACTTGGGGAGACCCAGTACTTC
13,-,TRBV4-1,TRBJ1-2,once,CASSQTRYDGYTF,TGCGCCAGCAGCCAAACTAGGTACGATGGCTACACCTTC
11,-,TRBV29-1,TRBJ1-1,few,CSVLTSREAFF,TGCAGCGTTCTCACGTCCCGGGAAGCTTTCTTT
13,-,TRBV29-1,TRBJ2-1,-,CSVKGGTGNEQFF,TGCAGCGTCAAGGGCGGGACGGGCAATGAGCAGTTCTTC
13,TRBD2,TRBV4-3,TRBJ2-4,few,CASSPPTSHIQYF,TGCGCCAGCAGCCCCCCGACTAGCCACATTCAGTACTTC
17,-,TRBV18,TRBJ2-2,-,CASSSISGTMNTGELFF,TGTGCCAGCTCCTCGATATCCGGGACAATGAACACCGGGGAGCTGTTTTTT
15,-,TRBV30,TRBJ2-6,-,CAWSRRGPGANVLTF,TGTGCCTGGAGTCGACGAGGGCCTGGGGCCAACGTCCTGACTTTC
14,-,TRBV5-1,TRBJ1-1,-,CASSFNSGGTEAFF,TGCGCCAGCAGCTTCAATTCTGGGGGTACTGAAGCTTTCTTT
13,-,TRBV7-9,TRBJ1-2,-,CASSFTGSRGYTF,TGTGCCAGCAGCTTTACAGGGTCGCGGGGCTACACCTTC
18,TRBD2,TRBV9,TRBJ2-3,-,CASSALEILAGVPDTQYF,TGTGCCAGCAGCGCCCTAGAGATACTAGCGGGAGTACCAGATACGCAGTATTTT
11,-,TRBV7-8,TRBJ1-2,-,CASSLAGGYTF,TGTGCCAGCAGCTTAGCTGGTGGCTACACCTTC
12,TRBD1,TRBV28,TRBJ2-3,few,CATRQGADTQYF,TGTGCCACCCGACAGGGGGCTGATACGCAGTATTTT
13,-,TRBV29-1,TRBJ1-1,few,CSARSGQNTEAFF,TGCAGCGCAAGAAGTGGCCAGAACACTGAAGCTTTCTTT
15,-,TRBV7-9,TRBJ2-1,-,CASSLATGQYNEQFF,TGTGCCAGCAGCCTAGCGACAGGCCAATACAATGAGCAGTTCTTC
13,-,TRBV29-1,TRBJ2-3,-,CSGGRLSTDTQYF,TGCAGCGGCGGACGTCTAAGCACAGATACGCAGTATTTT
14,TRBD2,TRBV30,TRBJ2-1,-,CAWSALAAYNEQFF,TGTGCCTGGAGTGCTCTAGCGGCTTACAATGAGCAGTTCTTC
17,TRBD2,TRBV7-6,TRBJ2-3,few,CASSPTGLAGGADTQYF,TGTGCCAGCAGCCCCACCGGACTAGCGGGAGGTGCGGATACGCAGTATTTT
13,-,TRBV29-1,TRBJ1-2,once,CSVPGGRDYGYTF,TGCAGCGTTCCGGGAGGTCGGGACTATGGCTACACCTTC
13,TRBD1,TRBV30,TRBJ1-1,-,CAWATGDYTEAFF,TGTGCCTGGGCTACAGGGGACTACACTGAAGCTTTCTTT
13,-,TRBV28,TRBJ1-2,-,CASSTQPNYGYTF,TGTGCCAGCAGTACACAGCCTAACTATGGCTACACCTTC
12,-,TRBV7-2,TRBJ2-7,few,CASSLSPYEQYF,TGTGCCAGCAGCCTTTCCCCTTACGAGCAGTACTTC